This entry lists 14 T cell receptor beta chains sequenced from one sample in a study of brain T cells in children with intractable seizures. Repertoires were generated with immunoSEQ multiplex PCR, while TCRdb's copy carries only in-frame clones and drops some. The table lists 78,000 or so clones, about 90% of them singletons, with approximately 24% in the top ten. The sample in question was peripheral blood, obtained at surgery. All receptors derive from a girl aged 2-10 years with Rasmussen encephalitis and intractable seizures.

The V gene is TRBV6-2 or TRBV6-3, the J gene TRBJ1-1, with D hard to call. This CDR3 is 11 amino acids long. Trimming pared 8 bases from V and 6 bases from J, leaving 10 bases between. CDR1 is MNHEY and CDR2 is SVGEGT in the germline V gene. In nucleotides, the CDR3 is TGTGCCAGCGGCCAGGCCTCTGAAGCTTTCTTT. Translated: CASGQASEAFF.

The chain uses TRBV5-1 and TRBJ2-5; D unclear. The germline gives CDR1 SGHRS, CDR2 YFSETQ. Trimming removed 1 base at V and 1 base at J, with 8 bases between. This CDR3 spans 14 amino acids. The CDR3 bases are TGCGCCAGCAGCTTGTTTGGTAGCCAAGAGACCCAGTACTTC. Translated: CASSLFGSQETQYF.

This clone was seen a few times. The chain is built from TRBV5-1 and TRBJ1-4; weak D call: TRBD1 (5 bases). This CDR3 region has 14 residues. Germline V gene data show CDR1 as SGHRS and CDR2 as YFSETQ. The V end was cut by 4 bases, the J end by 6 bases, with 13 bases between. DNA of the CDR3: TGCGCCAGCAGCCCAGGGATTATTTATGAAAAACTGTTTTTT. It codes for CASSPGIIYEKLFF.

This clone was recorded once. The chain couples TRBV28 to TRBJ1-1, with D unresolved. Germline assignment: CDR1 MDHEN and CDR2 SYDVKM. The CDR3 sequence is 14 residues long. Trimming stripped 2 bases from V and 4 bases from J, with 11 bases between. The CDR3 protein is CASSLNWQFTEAFF. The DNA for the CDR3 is TGTGCCAGCAGTTTAAACTGGCAGTTCACTGAAGCTTTCTTT.

CDR3 region: CASSLLEKGVAFF. In DNA, the CDR3 is TGTGCCAGCAGCTTATTAGAGAAGGGGGTGGCTTTCTTT. The chain uses TRBV7-9 and TRBJ1-1, with D tentatively TRBD1 (6 bases). Germline-derived CDR1 and CDR2 are SEHNR and FQNEAQ (reference sequence). Trimming removed 2 bases from V and 11 bases from J, with 15 bases in between. The CDR3 runs to 13 residues.

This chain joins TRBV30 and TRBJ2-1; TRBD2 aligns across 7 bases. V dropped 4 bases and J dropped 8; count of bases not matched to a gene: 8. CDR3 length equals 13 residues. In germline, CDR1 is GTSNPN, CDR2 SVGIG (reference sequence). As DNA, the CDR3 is TGTGCCTGGAACTGGGGGGGGAGGGATGAGCAGTTCTTC. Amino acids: CAWNWGGRDEQFF.

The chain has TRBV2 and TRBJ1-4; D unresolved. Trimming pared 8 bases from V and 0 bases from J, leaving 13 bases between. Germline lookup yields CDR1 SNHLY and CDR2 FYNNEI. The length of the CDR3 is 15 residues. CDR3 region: CASEKDLATNEKLFF. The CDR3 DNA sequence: TGTGCCAGCGAAAAGGACCTTGCAACTAATGAAAAACTGTTTTTT.

Here the CDR3 DNA reads TGCGCCAGCAGTGAGGTTCTAACGCCGGGGGATTGGAACATTCAGTACTTC. This gives the protein CASSEVLTPGDWNIQYF. The chain has TRBV10-2 and TRBJ2-4; maybe TRBD2 (6 bases). The germline gives CDR1 WSHSY, CDR2 SAAADI. Trimming took off 2 bases at V and 7 bases at J, with 21 bases between the two ends. The CDR3 runs 17 residues.

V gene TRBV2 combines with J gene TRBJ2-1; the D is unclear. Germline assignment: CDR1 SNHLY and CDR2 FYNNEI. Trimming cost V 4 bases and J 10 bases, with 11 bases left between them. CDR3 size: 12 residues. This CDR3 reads CASSVGAGEQFF. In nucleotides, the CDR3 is TGTGCCAGCAGTGTCGGAGCAGGCGAGCAGTTCTTC. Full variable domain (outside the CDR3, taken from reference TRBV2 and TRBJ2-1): EPEVTQTPSHQVTQMGQEVILRCVPISNHLYFYWYRQILGQKVEFLVSFYNNEISEKSEIFDDQFSVERPDGSNFTLKIRSTKLEDSAMYFCASSVGAGEQFFGPGTRLTVL.

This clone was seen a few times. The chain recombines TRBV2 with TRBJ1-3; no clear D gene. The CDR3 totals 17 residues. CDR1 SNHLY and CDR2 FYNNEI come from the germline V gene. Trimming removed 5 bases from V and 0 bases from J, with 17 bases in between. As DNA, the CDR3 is TGTGCCAGCAGTACTTTGACTCGCCGAGGCTCTGGAAACACCATATATTTT. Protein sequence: CASSTLTRRGSGNTIYF. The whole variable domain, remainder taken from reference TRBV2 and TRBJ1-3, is EPEVTQTPSHQVTQMGQEVILRCVPISNHLYFYWYRQILGQKVEFLVSFYNNEISEKSEIFDDQFSVERPDGSNFTLKIRSTKLEDSAMYFCASSTLTRRGSGNTIYFGEGSWLTVV.

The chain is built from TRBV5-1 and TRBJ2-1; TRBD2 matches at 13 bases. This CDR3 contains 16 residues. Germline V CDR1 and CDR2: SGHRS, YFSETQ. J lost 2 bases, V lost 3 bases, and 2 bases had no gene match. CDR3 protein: CASSWGLAGTYNEQFF. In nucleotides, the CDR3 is TGCGCCAGCAGCTGGGGACTAGCGGGAACCTACAATGAGCAGTTCTTC.

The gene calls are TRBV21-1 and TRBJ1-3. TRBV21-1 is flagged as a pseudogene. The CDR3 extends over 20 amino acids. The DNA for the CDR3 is TGTGCCAGCAGCAAAGCCCGCCTTGGGGGGACCACCTCATCTGGAAACACCATATATTTT. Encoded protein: CASSKARLGGTTSSGNTIYF.

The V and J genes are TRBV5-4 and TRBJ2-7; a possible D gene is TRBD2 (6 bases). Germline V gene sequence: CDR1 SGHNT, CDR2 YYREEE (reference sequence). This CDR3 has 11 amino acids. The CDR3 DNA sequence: TGTGTGTGGGGGGTAAACTACGAGCAGTACTTC. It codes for CVWGVNYEQYF.

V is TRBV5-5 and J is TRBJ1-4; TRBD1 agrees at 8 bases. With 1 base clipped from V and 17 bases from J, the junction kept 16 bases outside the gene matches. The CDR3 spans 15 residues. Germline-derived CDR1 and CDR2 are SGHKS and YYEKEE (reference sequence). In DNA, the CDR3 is TGTGCCAGCAGCTTGTACTTGGACAGGGCTGGGTGGGGATTTTTT. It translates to CASSLYLDRAGWGFF.